This TCR beta chain was recovered during a study of CD8+ T cells in alopecia areata (dated by TCRdb to 2016 to 2018). Regarding the research as a whole: The treated patients, all with moderate-to-severe alopecia areata, were enrolled in an open-label pilot trial of oral tofacitinib given at 5 to 10 mg twice daily. Tofacitinib was given for 6 to 18 months, followed by 6 months of follow-up off drug to assess delayed response and recurrence. Disease severity in treated patients was measured with the SALT score, which quantifies the percentage of affected scalp surface area. High-throughput TCRbeta sequencing was used to examine T cell clonal expansion in alopecia areata in both the C3H/HeJ mouse model and human patients. Scalp tissue and sorted CD4+ and CD8+ peripheral blood T cells from patchy and totalis/universalis alopecia areata patients and from healthy controls were covered by human TCRbeta sequencing. Tofacitinib-treated patients had biopsies at baseline and at 4 and 24 weeks of treatment, with a later scalp biopsy in several patients. Clonality in the scalp was compared among normal scalp (n=4), patchy alopecia areata scalp (n=8), and alopecia totalis/universalis scalp (n=8). RNA was obtained with the PAXgene miRNA kit for fixed scalp, the miRNeasy kit for PBMCs, and the RNeasy kit for mouse skin. immunoSEQ multiplex PCR using 35 Vbeta forward primers and 13 Jbeta reverse primers was used to amplify TCRbeta CDR3 regions.

The time point label corresponds to: 4 weeks on oral tofacitinib. What this sample's treatment or condition label stands for: oral pan-JAK inhibitor, 5-10 mg twice daily. Peripheral blood and lesional scalp punch biopsies were obtained from patients with alopecia areata. PBMCs were separated by density centrifugation and stained for CD3, CD4 and CD8, after which CD4+ and CD8+ T cells were sorted on a FACSAria. The investigation overall reported the following: Many expanded lesional clones were found to persist in scalp and blood during tofacitinib treatment, and relapse after treatment cessation may be partly explained by this persistence. Because the treated cohort was small and included a single nonresponder, larger studies are needed to assess links between baseline CD8+ expansion and response. Compared with normal scalp, lesional scalp had higher clonality and more expanded CD8+ clones, particularly in alopecia totalis/universalis, a pattern that suggests antigenic drive. Shared TCR sequences between patients were less evident than in mice, which may be partly attributable to HLA diversity in the patient population. Tofacitinib significantly lowered scalp clonality and the number of expanded CD8+ clones among the top 100 scalp clones. Unlike mouse skin, where gammadelta T cells dominate, normal human skin contains resident alphabeta T cells that get sequenced too, which complicates analysis of the scalp TCR repertoire.

The CDR3 runs 17 amino acids, cysteine and phenylalanine included. Only CDR3 DNA is held: 51 bases, read in frame from base 1. CDR1 and CDR2 were assigned from the germline V gene as SNHLY and FYNNEI. For this chain, trimming is 6 bases at the V end and 0 bases at the J end, and the number of junction bases without a gene match is 8. Libraries were made using the immunoSEQ multiplex PCR assay. RNA was extracted from all samples and reverse transcribed into cDNA, which served as template for TCR sequencing. First-strand cDNA was synthesized using SuperScript III with a 2:1 mix of oligo-dT and random hexamers. A synthetic immune receptor repertoire was used to measure amplification bias, and any remaining bias was corrected computationally. The study's processing was this. Raw reads were preprocessed for error removal, and CDR3 was defined according to IMGT conventions as running from the conserved cysteine to phenylalanine. Clonality was calculated as 1 minus Shannon entropy normalized by log2 of the number of productive unique TCRs. CD4 or CD8 identity of scalp clones was inferred by cross-referencing scalp TCRbeta sequences with sorted blood CD4 and CD8 repertoires. TCRdb provides this immuneACCESS table in a form limited to in-frame rearrangements. Some clones are lacking; in checked studies, under half of them reflect an unresolved V gene, and why the rest are absent is not known. V, J and clone size are those of that table, while D and trimming were read from the DNA. The sample includes 90,000 to 150,000 clones, with around 58% observed a single time. The ten largest clonotypes hold roughly 30% of the sample.

Turning to this clone: No antigen is known for it. No much larger clonotype is one base removed from it; base qualities were not supplied.

The receptor was isolated from a human donor with alopecia areata. The rearrangement joined TRBV2 to TRBJ2-4, with 10 middle bases fitting TRBD1. This material consisted of CD8+ T cells sorted from blood, taken at week 4, from a patient treated with tofacitinib. The nucleotides read TGTGCCAGCAGAGGGGAGACAGGGGGCTCAGCCAAAAACATTCAGTACTTC. It translates to CASRGETGGSAKNIQYF.